Presented here are 16 T cell receptor beta chains from one specimen sequenced in a study of CXCR3-negative and CXCR3-positive naive CD8 T cells. With UMI labels, 5' RACE was used to prepare the TRB cDNA libraries. TCRdb reanalyzed the 5' RACE reads, giving one entry per CDR3 protein sequence and no DNA. The sample features around 50,000 distinct CDR3 sequences, with roughly 1.6% in its top ten. Specimen: naive CXCR3- CD8+ T cells from blood. Subset here: CD45RO-CCR7+CD27+CD95- naive CD8+ T cells lacking CXCR3 (TNR3-). The source of these receptors is a human donor in good health. Some clones in this sample may be carry-over from other donors' samples.

The chain has TRBV6-4 and TRBJ2-2; TCRdb gives TRBD1 as the D gene, but with no DNA this cannot be confirmed. This CDR3 comprises 14 residues. Germline V gene data show CDR1 as MRHNA and CDR2 as SNTAGT. CDR3 in amino acids: CASSSQGQTGELFF.

The chain uses TRBV3-1 and TRBJ2-1. The CDR3 has 13 amino acids. Germline CDR1 is LGHDT and CDR2 is YNNKEL (reference sequence). The CDR3 is CASSQLGKDEQFF.

This chain links TRBV11-2 with TRBJ2-7. The CDR3 has 12 amino acids. Per germline, CDR1 SGHAT and CDR2 FQNNGV. The CDR3 loop is CASSGPPYEQYF.

The chain has TRBV5-1 and TRBJ2-2; checking the TCRdb D call of TRBD1 is not possible without DNA. CDR1 SGHRS and CDR2 YFSETQ come from the germline V gene. The CDR3 has 18 amino acids. The CDR3 loop is CASSPPGTGDFPTGELFF.

This clonotype is labeled medium-sized (0.01 to 0.1%) based on frequency. J is TRBJ2-1 and V is TRBV9; the D call from TCRdb, TRBD1, cannot be confirmed without DNA. The CDR3 sequence is 15 residues long. Germline lookup yields CDR1 SGDLS and CDR2 YYNGEE. The chain's CDR3 is CASSRTGGANNEQFF.

The rearrangement links TRBV10-3 to TRBJ2-3; no DNA is available, so the TRBD1 call from TCRdb remains unchecked. The germline gives CDR1 ENHRY, CDR2 SYGVKD. This CDR3 comprises 13 residues. The CDR3 region is CASRWDSTDTQYF.

This chain links TRBV7-9 with TRBJ2-7; the D call of TRBD1 rests on TCRdb alone, since no DNA is present to check it. Per the germline V gene, CDR1 is SEHNR and CDR2 is FQNEAQ (reference sequence). This CDR3 has 12 residues. The CDR3 reads CASSWGESEQYF.

V gene TRBV9 combines with J gene TRBJ2-2; absent DNA, TCRdb's TRBD1 call cannot be checked. The germline V gene has CDR1 SGDLS and CDR2 YYNGEE. There are 15 residues in the CDR3. The CDR3 reads CASSYRGLNTGELFF.

The chain combines TRBV5-1 with TRBJ2-5; TCRdb lists TRBD2, though no DNA is available to test this call. This CDR3 contains 15 residues. Germline CDR1 reads SGHRS; CDR2 reads YFSETQ. The CDR3: CASSTGTSRRETQYF. The full variable domain, in which reference TRBV5-1 and TRBJ2-5 provide the parts outside the CDR3, is KAGVTQTPRYLIKTRGQQVTLSCSPISGHRSVSWYQQTPGQGLQFLFEYFSETQRNKGNFPGRFSGRQFSNSRSEMNVSTLELGDSALYLCASSTGTSRRETQYFGPGTRLLVL.

The chain links TRBV29-1 to TRBJ1-1; TCRdb gives TRBD1 as the D gene, but with no DNA this cannot be confirmed. CDR3 length: 14 amino acids. Germline V gene data show CDR1 as SQVTM and CDR2 as ANQGSEA. The CDR3 loop is CSVPDTLMNTEAFF. Using reference TRBV29-1 and TRBJ1-1 for the parts outside the CDR3, the full variable domain is SAVISQKPSRDICQRGTSLTIQCQVDSQVTMMFWYRQQPGQSLTLIATANQGSEATYESGFVIDKFPISRPNLTFSTLTVSNMSPEDSSIYLCSVPDTLMNTEAFFGQGTRLTVV.

The chain links TRBV14 to TRBJ2-3; TCRdb's D call of TRBD1 is untestable without DNA. This CDR3 region has 14 residues. From germline, CDR1 is SGHDN and CDR2 FVKESK. The CDR3 spells CASTRTVGTDTQYF. Supplemented by reference TRBV14 and TRBJ2-3, the full variable domain reads EAGVTQFPSHSVIEKGQTVTLRCDPISGHDNLYWYRRVMGKEIKFLLHFVKESKQDESGMPNNRFLAERTGGTYSTLKVQPAELEDSGVYFCASTRTVGTDTQYFGPGTRLTVL.

V gene TRBV15 combines with J gene TRBJ2-5; the D call from TCRdb, TRBD2, cannot be confirmed without DNA. In germline, CDR1 is LNHNV, CDR2 YYDKDF (reference sequence). The CDR3 runs 15 residues. CDR3 sequence reads: CATSRDWGGEETQYF.

The genes are TRBV28 and TRBJ2-3. CDR1 and CDR2 (germline): MDHEN, SYDVKM. The CDR3 has 12 residues. This CDR3 reads CASKLGTDTQYF.

V and J are TRBV7-9 and TRBJ2-1; TCRdb names TRBD1, which stays unverified in the absence of DNA. The germline CDR1 and CDR2 sequences are SEHNR and FQNEAQ (reference sequence). This CDR3 is 12 amino acids long. CDR3 loop: CASSGPTGRAFF.

The chain uses TRBV12-3 or TRBV12-4 and TRBJ1-1; TCRdb selects TRBD1, and the lack of DNA leaves this call unchecked. The CDR3 runs to 15 residues. CDR3 sequence: CASSFPGAGRAEAFF.

The rearrangement links TRBV3-1 to TRBJ1-4; the D gene TCRdb calls, TRBD1, cannot be checked with no DNA. This CDR3 is 17 amino acids long. Looked up from germline, CDR1 is LGHDT and CDR2 is YNNKEL (reference sequence). CDR3: CASSQDKGDLTNEKLFF.